This T cell receptor beta chain was sequenced during a study of T cells in localized non-small cell lung cancer. Study-wide findings and caveats: Heterogeneity within the tumor remains possible, as just one region underwent sequencing. Of the tissues analyzed, uninvolved adjacent lung showed maximal T cell clonality, greater than tumor. Elevated blood T cell density was associated with longer overall survival. Among the top 100 tumor clones, a median approximately 60 appeared in adjacent lung.

Sequencing was performed with immunoSEQ multiplex PCR; in TCRdb, only in-frame clones are kept and a portion is missing. The sample contains over 20,000 clones, more than 75% of which appear only once. As to this clone: Its target is not known.

The receptor comes from a woman aged 40-70 years with stage II squamous cell lung carcinoma. This specimen consisted of PBMCs, obtained before any cancer treatment.

CDR3 coding DNA: TGCGCCAGCAGCCAAGATCCAGGGTTGGTTGAAGCTTTCTTT. This codes for CASSQDPGLVEAFF. The chain has TRBV4-3 and TRBJ1-1; D is perhaps TRBD1 (5 bases). The CDR3 runs to 14 residues. CDR1 is LGHNA and CDR2 is YSLEER in the germline V gene. The germline V and J ends were trimmed by 0 bases and 7 bases, with 12 bases remaining between them.